This T cell receptor (beta chain) was recovered during a study of T cell responses to AZD1222 COVID-19 vaccine. The study, taken as a whole, reports: It was only a handful of AZD1222 recipients who were seropositive at baseline. Spike-specific TCR breadth and depth rose after two AZD1222 doses.

This clone was seen more than once but under ten times. What it recognizes is unknown. Using immunoSEQ multiplex PCR, the repertoire was profiled, and TCRdb retains in-frame clones only, with some absent. The sample gives under 95,000 clones, 80% to 90% of which show up once; over 9.5% is in the top ten. Trimming stripped 5 bases from V and 5 bases from J, with 13 bases between. Germline lookup yields CDR1 SGHTA and CDR2 FQGTGA. CDR3 length: 14 residues. The starting material was peripheral blood, obtained 28 days after the second AZD1222 dose. This sequence joins TRBV7-3 and TRBJ1-5; no clear D gene. The sequence came from an adult who received the AZD1222 COVID-19 vaccine. The CDR3 here is CASSPRRRYQPQHF. CDR3 in DNA: TGTGCCAGCAGCCCTCGACGACGGTATCAGCCCCAGCATTTT.